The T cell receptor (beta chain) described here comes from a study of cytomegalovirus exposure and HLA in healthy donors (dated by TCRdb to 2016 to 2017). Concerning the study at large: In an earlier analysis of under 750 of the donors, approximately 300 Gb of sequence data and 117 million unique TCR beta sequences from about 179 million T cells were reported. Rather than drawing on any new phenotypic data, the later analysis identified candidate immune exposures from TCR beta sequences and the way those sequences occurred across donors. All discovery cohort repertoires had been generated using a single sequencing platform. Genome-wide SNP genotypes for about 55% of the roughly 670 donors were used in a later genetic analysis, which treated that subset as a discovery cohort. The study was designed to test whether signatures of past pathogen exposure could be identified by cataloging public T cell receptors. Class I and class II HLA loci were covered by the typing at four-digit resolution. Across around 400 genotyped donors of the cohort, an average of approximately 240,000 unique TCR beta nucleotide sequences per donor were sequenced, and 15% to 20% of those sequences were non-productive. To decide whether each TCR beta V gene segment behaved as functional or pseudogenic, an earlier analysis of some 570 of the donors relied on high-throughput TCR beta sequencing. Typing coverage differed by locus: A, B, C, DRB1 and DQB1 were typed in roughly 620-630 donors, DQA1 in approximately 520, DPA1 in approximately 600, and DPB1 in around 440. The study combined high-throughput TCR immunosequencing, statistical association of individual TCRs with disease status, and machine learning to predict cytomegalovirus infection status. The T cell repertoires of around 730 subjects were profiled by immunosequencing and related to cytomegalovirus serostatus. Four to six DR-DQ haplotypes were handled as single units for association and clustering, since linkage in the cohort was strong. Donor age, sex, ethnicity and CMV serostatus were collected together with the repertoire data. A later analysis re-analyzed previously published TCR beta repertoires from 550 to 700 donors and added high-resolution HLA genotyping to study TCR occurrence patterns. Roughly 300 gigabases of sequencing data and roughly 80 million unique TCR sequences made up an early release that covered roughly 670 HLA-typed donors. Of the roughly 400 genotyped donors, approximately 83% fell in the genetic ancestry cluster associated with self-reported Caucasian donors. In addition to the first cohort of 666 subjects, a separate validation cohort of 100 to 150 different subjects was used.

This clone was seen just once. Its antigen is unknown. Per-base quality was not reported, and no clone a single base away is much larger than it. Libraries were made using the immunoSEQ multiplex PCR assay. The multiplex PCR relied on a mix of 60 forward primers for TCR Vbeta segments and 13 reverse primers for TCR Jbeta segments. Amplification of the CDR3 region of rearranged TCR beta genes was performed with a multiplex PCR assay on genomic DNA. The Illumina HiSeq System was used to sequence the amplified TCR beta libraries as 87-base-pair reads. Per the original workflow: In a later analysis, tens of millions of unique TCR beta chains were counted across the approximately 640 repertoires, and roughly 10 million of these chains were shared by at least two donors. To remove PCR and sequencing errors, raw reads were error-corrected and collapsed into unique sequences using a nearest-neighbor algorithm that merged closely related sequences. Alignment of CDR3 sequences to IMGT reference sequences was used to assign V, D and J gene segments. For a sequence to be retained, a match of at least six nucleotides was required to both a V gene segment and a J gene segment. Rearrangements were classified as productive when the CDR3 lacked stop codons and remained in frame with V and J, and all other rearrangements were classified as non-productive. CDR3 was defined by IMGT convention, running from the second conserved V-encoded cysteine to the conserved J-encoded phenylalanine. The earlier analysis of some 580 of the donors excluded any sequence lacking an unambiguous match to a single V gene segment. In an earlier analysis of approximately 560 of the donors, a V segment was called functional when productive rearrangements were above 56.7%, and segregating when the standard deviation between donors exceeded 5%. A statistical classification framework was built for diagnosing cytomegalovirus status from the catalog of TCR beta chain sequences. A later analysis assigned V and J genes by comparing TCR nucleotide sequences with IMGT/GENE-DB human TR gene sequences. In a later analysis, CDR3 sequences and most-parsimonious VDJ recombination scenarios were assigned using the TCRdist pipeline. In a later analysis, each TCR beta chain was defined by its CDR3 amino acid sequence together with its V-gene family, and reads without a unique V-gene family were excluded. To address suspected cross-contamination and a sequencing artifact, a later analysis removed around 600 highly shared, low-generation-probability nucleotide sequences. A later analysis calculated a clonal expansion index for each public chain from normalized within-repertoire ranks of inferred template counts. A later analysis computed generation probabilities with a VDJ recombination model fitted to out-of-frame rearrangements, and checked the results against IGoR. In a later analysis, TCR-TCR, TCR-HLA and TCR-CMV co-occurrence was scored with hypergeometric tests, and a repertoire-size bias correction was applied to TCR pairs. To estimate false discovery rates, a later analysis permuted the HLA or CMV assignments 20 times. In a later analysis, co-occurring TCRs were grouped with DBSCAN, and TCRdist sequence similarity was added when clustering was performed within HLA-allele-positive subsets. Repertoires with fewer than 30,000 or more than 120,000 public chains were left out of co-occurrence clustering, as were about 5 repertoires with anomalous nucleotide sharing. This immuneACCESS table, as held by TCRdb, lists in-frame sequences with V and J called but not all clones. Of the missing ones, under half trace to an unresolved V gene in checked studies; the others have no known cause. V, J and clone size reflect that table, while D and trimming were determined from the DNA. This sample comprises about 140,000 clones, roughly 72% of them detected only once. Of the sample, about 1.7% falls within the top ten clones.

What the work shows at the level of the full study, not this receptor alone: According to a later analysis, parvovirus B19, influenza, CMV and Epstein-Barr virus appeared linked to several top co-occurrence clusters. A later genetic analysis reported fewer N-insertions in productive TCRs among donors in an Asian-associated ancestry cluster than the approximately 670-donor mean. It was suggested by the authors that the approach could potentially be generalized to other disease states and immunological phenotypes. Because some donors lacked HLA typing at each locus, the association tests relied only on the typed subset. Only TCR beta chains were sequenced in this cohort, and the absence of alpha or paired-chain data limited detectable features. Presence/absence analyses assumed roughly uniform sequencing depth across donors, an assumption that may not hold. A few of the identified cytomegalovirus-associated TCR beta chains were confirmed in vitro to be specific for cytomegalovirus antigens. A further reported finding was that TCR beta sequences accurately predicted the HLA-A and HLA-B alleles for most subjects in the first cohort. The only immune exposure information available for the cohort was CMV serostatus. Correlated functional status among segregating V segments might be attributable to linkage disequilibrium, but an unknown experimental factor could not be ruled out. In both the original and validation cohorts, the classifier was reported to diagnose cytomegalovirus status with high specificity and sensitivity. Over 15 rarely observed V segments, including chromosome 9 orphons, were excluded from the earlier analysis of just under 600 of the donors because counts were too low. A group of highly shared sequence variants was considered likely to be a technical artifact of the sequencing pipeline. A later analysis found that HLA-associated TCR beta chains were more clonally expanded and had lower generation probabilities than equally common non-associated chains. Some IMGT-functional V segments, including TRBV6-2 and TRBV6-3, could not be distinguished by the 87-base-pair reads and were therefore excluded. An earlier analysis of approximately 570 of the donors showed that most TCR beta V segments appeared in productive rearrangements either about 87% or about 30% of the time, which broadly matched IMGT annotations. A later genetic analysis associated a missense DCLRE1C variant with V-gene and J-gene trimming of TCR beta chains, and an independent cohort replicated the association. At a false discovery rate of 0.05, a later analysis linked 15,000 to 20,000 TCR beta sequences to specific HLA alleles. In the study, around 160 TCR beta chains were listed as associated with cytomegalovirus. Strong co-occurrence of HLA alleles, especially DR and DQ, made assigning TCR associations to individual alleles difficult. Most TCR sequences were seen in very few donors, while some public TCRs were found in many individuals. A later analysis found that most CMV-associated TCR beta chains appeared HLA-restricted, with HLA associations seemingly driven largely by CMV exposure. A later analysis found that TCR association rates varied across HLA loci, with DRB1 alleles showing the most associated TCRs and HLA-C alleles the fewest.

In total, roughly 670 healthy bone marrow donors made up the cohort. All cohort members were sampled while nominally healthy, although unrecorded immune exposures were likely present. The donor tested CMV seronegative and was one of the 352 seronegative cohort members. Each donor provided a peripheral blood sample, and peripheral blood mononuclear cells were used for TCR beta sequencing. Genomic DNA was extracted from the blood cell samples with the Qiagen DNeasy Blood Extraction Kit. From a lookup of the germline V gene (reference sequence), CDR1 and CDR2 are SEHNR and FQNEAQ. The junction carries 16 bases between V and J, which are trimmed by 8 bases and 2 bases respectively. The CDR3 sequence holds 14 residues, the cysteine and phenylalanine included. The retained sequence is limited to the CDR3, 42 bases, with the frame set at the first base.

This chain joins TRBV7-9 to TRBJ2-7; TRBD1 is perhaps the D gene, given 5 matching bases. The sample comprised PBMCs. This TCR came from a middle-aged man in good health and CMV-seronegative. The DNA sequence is TGTGCCAGCGGGCCGCAGGGCCTGGCCTACGAGCAGTACTTC. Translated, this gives CASGPQGLAYEQYF.